What follows describes a single T cell receptor beta chain. V lost 1 base to trimming and J lost 5 bases, with 12 bases between them. This CDR3 has 15 residues. Germline V lookup: CDR1 SEHNR, CDR2 FQNEAQ (reference sequence). This table comes from immunoSEQ multiplex PCR, and its TCRdb copy is limited to in-frame clones, with some not included. Found here are roughly 49,000 clones, nearly 95% of them singletons; the top ten hold 0.95% to 1%. This entry is derived from a study of T cell changes during pregnancy in multiple sclerosis. The material sequenced was peripheral blood, taken after pregnancy. This sequence joins TRBV7-9 and TRBJ1-5; no firm D call. The TCR was taken from a female donor with multiple sclerosis, enrolled in a pregnancy study. DNA for the CDR3: TGTGCCAGCAGCTTAGACCAGGCCCCCGATCAGCCCCAGCATTTT. Its translation: CASSLDQAPDQPQHF.